Each of the 6 T cell receptor beta chains below was sequenced from the same sample in a study of T cells in Graves' hyperthyroidism and ophthalmopathy (dated by TCRdb to between 2018 and 2021). Library generation was performed with multiplex PCR. The data were produced on an Illumina HiSeq 2000. TCR beta CDR3 regions were amplified from RNA transcripts. A first-round RT-PCR of the TCR CDR3 used the HTBI primer set with the Qiagen OneStep RT-PCR kit. TCRdb reanalyzed the raw reads on its own, using fastp at Q25 for trimming and MiXCR for clone calling, and kept in-frame beta chains. CDR3 protein duplicates are merged, each entry listing the most common genes and DNA. The sample has 500,000 or so distinct CDR3 sequences on record, roughly a sixth of them singletons. Of the sample, 15% to 20% falls within the top ten clones. The source material was blood. These receptors originate from a woman aged 18-29 years with Graves' ophthalmopathy.

Ten or more counts support this clonotype. The chain carries TRBV6-2 or TRBV6-3 and TRBJ1-2; no clear D gene. Germline V gives CDR1 MNHEY, CDR2 SVGEGT. Trimming shortened V by 0 bases and J by 4 bases, and 12 bases separated the two germline ends. The CDR3 sequence is 15 residues long. CDR3 DNA sequence: TGTGCCAGCAGTTACTCGGATCCTGCTTTCTATGGCTACACCTTC. It encodes CASSYSDPAFYGYTF.

There are a few counts of this clonotype. This chain joins TRBV13 and TRBJ1-2; 8 positions match TRBD1. Trimming removed 0 bases from V and 6 bases from J; junction bases left unmatched: 12. This CDR3 is 17 amino acids long. From germline, CDR1 is PRHDT and CDR2 FYEKMQ (reference sequence). CDR3 DNA sequence: TGTGCCAGCAGCTTAGGCCTAGGAACGACAGGGGCGGATGGCTACACCTTC. This encodes CASSLGLGTTGADGYTF.

This clonotype was counted a few times. This chain links TRBV14 with TRBJ2-7; D remains ambiguous. Germline V lookup: CDR1 SGHDN, CDR2 FVKESK. V was pared by 3 bases and J by 3 bases, with 9 bases between. The CDR3 consists of 13 residues. For the CDR3, the DNA is TGTGCCAGCAGCCAGTGGAGCCTCTACGAGCAGTACTTC. This encodes CASSQWSLYEQYF.

As concerns this clonotype: This may be a read error, as it is one base from a much larger clone. The final CDR3 position lacks the conserved phenylalanine or tryptophan, pointing to a likely read error. The chain links TRBV6-1 to TRBJ1-5; D gene unclear. The CDR3 is 14 residues long. Per germline, CDR1 MNHNS and CDR2 SASEGT. CDR3: CATSDLDSNQPQHL. Written as DNA, the CDR3 is TGTGCCACCAGTGATTTGGACAGCAATCAGCCCCAGCATCTT.

This clonotype has a handful of counts. This chain joins TRBV6-1 and TRBJ1-6, with D perhaps TRBD1 (6 bases). V was clipped by 6 bases and J by 0 bases, with 21 bases between them. From germline, CDR1 is MNHNS and CDR2 SASEGT. CDR3 length equals 19 residues. The CDR3: CASSSNRRGSSSYNSPLHF. The CDR3 DNA reads TGTGCCAGCAGCTCTAACCGCAGGGGATCGAGCTCCTATAATTCACCCCTCCACTTT.

There are many counts of this clonotype. V usage is TRBV12-3 or TRBV12-4 and J usage is TRBJ1-2, with D unclear. V lost 6 bases and J 1 base, leaving 12 bases between the germline ends. CDR3 length: 14 amino acids. The CDR3 loop is CASSLFEINYGYTF. Written as DNA, the CDR3 is TGTGCCAGCAGCCTCTTCGAGATTAACTATGGCTACACCTTC.